Presented here are 22 T cell receptor beta chains from one specimen sequenced in a study of blood T cells in healthy people across ages. Through a sample-barcoded 5' primer and a J-beta primer mix, a second PCR was run for about 6 to 12 cycles. MiXCR, run by TCRdb on the 5' RACE reads, gives a single entry per CDR3 protein. The data show roughly 680,000 distinct CDR3 sequences, with approximately 52% seen just once and roughly 12% held by the top ten. Sequencing input: blood. These receptors were collected from a woman of 80 years or more in good health.

This clonotype was seen only a few times. Here the CDR3 reads CASSRDSYTDTQYF. The CDR3, as DNA: TGTGCCAGCAGTCGGGACAGTTATACAGATACGCAGTATTTT. This chain uses TRBV28 with TRBJ2-3; 7 nucleotides line up with TRBD1. The V and J ends lost 5 bases and 3 bases, in that order; junction bases with no gene match: 5. CDR1 MDHEN and CDR2 SYDVKM come from the germline V gene. The CDR3 sequence is 14 residues long.

The V gene is TRBV28, the J gene TRBJ2-5; D ambiguous. CDR1 and CDR2 (germline): MDHEN, SYDVKM. Trimming took 6 bases from V and 7 from J, leaving 12 bases between them. CDR3 length: 12 residues. CDR3 nucleotide sequence: TGTGCCAGCAGGGCGACCGGCGGGACCCAGTACTTC. Amino acid sequence: CASRATGGTQYF.

The chain couples TRBV12-3 or TRBV12-4 to TRBJ2-4; D possibly matches TRBD1 or TRBD2 (7 bases each). The CDR3 is 17 residues long. Trimming removed 8 bases at V and 13 bases at J, with 33 bases between. As DNA, the CDR3 is TGTGCCAGCGCCCCCTCTATACAGGGGTTCACCCGGGGGGAGCAGTACTTC. Its translation is CASAPSIQGFTRGEQYF.

The chain joins TRBV6-5 to TRBJ2-1; 9 bases match TRBD1. The CDR3 consists of 15 residues. The germline V gene has CDR1 MNHEY and CDR2 SVGAGI. Trimming cost V 8 bases and J 10 bases; bases outside gene matches: 15. CDR3 sequence: CASQKTGTGIYEQFF. The CDR3 DNA is TGTGCCAGCCAGAAAACCGGGACAGGGATCTACGAGCAGTTCTTC.

The sample holds a few counts of this clonotype. The chain combines TRBV10-3 with TRBJ2-2; D is undetermined. V gave up 0 bases and J gave up 8 bases, with 10 bases separating them. The germline gives CDR1 ENHRY, CDR2 SYGVKD. This CDR3 spans 14 amino acids. The CDR3 DNA follows: TGTGCCATCAGTGAGTCCGGCCGACCGGGGGAGCTGTTTTTT. Its translation: CAISESGRPGELFF.

The chain recombines TRBV11-2 with TRBJ2-1; TRBD2 is a possible D gene (6 bases). Per the germline V gene, CDR1 is SGHAT and CDR2 is FQNNGV. V was trimmed by 8 bases and J by 0 bases, leaving 11 bases between them. CDR3 size: 14 residues. The CDR3 protein is CASGSLASYNEQFF. In nucleotides, the CDR3 is TGTGCCAGCGGTTCACTAGCCTCCTACAATGAGCAGTTCTTC.

This clonotype was counted a few times. The chain recombines TRBV27 with TRBJ1-5, with a possible D match to TRBD1 (5 bases). The CDR3 covers 14 residues. Trimming cost V 2 bases and J 8 bases, with 13 bases left between them. Per the germline V gene, CDR1 is MNHEY and CDR2 is SMNVEV (reference sequence). The CDR3 is CASSLMGPREPQHF. CDR3 nucleotide sequence: TGTGCCAGCAGTTTAATGGGACCCCGTGAGCCCCAGCATTTT.

The chain is built from TRBV6-6 and TRBJ1-1, with unresolved D. Looked up from germline, CDR1 is MNHNY and CDR2 is SVGAGI (reference sequence). The V end was cut by 7 bases, the J end by 0 bases, with 12 bases between. The CDR3 totals 14 residues. The CDR3 is CASKEVPLNTEAFF. The CDR3 bases are TGTGCCAGCAAGGAAGTCCCCCTGAACACTGAAGCTTTCTTT.

This chain joins TRBV7-2 and TRBJ1-6; possible D gene TRBD1, 6 bases. The length of the CDR3 is 16 residues. Between the trimmed V and J ends, which lost 10 bases and 0 bases, there was a span of 16 bases. Germline CDR1 reads SGHTA; CDR2 reads FQGNSA. The CDR3: CATEDSYDSYNSPLHF. The CDR3 DNA is TGTGCCACCGAGGACAGTTATGACTCCTATAATTCACCCCTCCACTTT.

In nucleotides, the CDR3 is TGCAGCGTGTGGGACAGGGGTCACGAGCAGTACTTC. Translated, it gives CSVWDRGHEQYF. This chain joins TRBV29-1 and TRBJ2-7, with 10 bases aligning to TRBD1. This CDR3 region has 12 residues. Trimming removed 6 bases from V and 5 bases from J; junction bases left unmatched: 4. Germline assignment: CDR1 SQVTM and CDR2 ANQGSEA.

CDR3 loop: CSAGEGGFSNEQFF. The CDR3 DNA reads TGCAGCGCTGGGGAGGGTGGCTTTTCCAATGAGCAGTTCTTC. The gene calls are TRBV29-1 and TRBJ2-1, with 7 bases fitting TRBD2. The CDR3 loop spans 14 amino acids. CDR1 and CDR2 (germline): SQVTM, ANQGSEA. V was pared by 7 bases and J by 6 bases, with 12 bases of the junction left unmatched.

This clonotype was detected once. The chain has TRBV2 and TRBJ2-3, with 14 bases that match TRBD2. In germline, CDR1 is SNHLY, CDR2 FYNNEI. The CDR3 totals 21 residues. V shed 7 bases and J 4 bases; nucleotides not matched to a gene: 22. CDR3 sequence: CASTIGGGLAGEGEGPDTQYF. The CDR3 DNA reads as TGTGCCAGCACTATCGGCGGGGGACTAGCGGGAGAAGGCGAGGGTCCAGATACGCAGTATTTT.

The chain carries TRBV7-2 and TRBJ2-3; possibly TRBD1 or TRBD2 for D (5 bases each). The germline V gene has CDR1 SGHTA and CDR2 FQGNSA. The CDR3 is 16 residues long. V lost 5 bases, J lost 5 bases, and 20 bases lay in between. The CDR3 sequence: CASSPLRSAGGDTQYF. The DNA for the CDR3 is TGTGCCAGCAGCCCTCTCAGGTCCGCTGGGGGAGATACGCAGTATTTT.

Details on this clonotype: One end of the junction is discordant with germline, which a read error may explain. This rearrangement joins TRBV3-1 to TRBJ2-3, with 8 nucleotides matching TRBD2. CDR3 length: 16 amino acids. CDR1 is LGHDT, CDR2 YNNKEL, per germline (reference sequence). The CDR3 spells CAGSLQAGVFGDTQYF. The DNA of the CDR3 is TGTGCCGGCAGCCTCCAAGCGGGGGTTTTCGGGGATACGCAGTATTTT.

In this sample, this clonotype turned up many times. The CDR3 DNA reads as TGTGCCAGCAGCTCGGCCGGGCGCACAGATACGCAGTATTTT. As protein: CASSSAGRTDTQYF. The chain is built from TRBV12-3 or TRBV12-4 and TRBJ2-3; no firm D call. This CDR3 is built from 14 residues. Deletions cut 6 bases from V and 1 base from J, with 11 bases between.

This chain connects TRBV20-1 to TRBJ2-5; 9 bases map to TRBD2. V lost 5 bases and J lost 5; bases outside the gene matches: 6. Germline-derived CDR1 and CDR2 are DFQATT and SNEGSKA (reference sequence). This CDR3 region has 13 residues. The CDR3 DNA is TGCAGTGCTTGGGGGAGCGGGGGGGAGACCCAGTACTTC. Translation gives CSAWGSGGETQYF.

This sequence joins TRBV29-1 and TRBJ1-2; the D is unclear. This CDR3 contains 13 residues. V was pared by 6 bases and J by 8 bases, with 19 bases between. Germline V lookup: CDR1 SQVTM, CDR2 ANQGSEA. CDR3 protein: CSVFGWTFKGYTF. The CDR3 DNA reads as TGCAGCGTCTTCGGGTGGACCTTTAAGGGCTACACCTTC. The full variable domain, in which reference TRBV29-1 and TRBJ1-2 provide the parts outside the CDR3, is SAVISQKPSRDICQRGTSLTIQCQVDSQVTMMFWYRQQPGQSLTLIATANQGSEATYESGFVIDKFPISRPNLTFSTLTVSNMSPEDSSIYLCSVFGWTFKGYTFGSGTRLTVV.

With respect to this clonotype: A much larger clone lies a single base off, so this may be a read error. The V and J genes are TRBV7-2 and TRBJ2-7; the D gene could be TRBD1 or TRBD2 (6 bases each). V lost 2 bases and J 7 bases, leaving 21 bases between the germline ends. This CDR3 region has 16 residues. The V gene's germline CDR1 is SGHTA and CDR2 FQGNSA. The CDR3 spells CASSLSGAHSYNEQYF. Here the CDR3 DNA reads TGTGCCAGCAGCTTATCGGGGGCTCACTCCTACAATGAGCAGTACTTC.

This clonotype occurred a few times. This sequence joins TRBV29-1 and TRBJ1-4; unclear D gene. The CDR3 is 12 residues long. Trimming removed 3 bases at V and 0 bases at J, with 2 bases between. The germline CDR1 and CDR2 sequences are SQVTM and ANQGSEA. CDR3 loop: CSVDSTNEKLFF. The CDR3, as DNA: TGCAGCGTTGACTCAACTAATGAAAAACTGTTTTTT.

The genes are TRBV29-1 and TRBJ2-5, with a tentative D call TRBD1 (6 bases). V was cut by 5 bases and J by 6 bases, with 19 bases left in between. The CDR3 spans 14 residues. The germline V gene has CDR1 SQVTM and CDR2 ANQGSEA. The CDR3 sequence is CSVTRPDSSKTQYF. For the CDR3, the DNA is TGCAGCGTTACTCGTCCGGACAGTTCCAAGACCCAGTACTTC.

The V gene is TRBV5-1, the J gene TRBJ1-1, with D possibly TRBD1 on 5 matching bases. Germline V gives CDR1 SGHRS, CDR2 YFSETQ. The CDR3 loop spans 13 amino acids. The ends were cut back, 4 bases at V and 4 bases at J, with 11 bases in the middle. CDR3 nucleotide sequence: TGCGCCAGCAGCCCGGACATGAGCACTGAAGCTTTCTTT. It specifies CASSPDMSTEAFF. Using reference TRBV5-1 and TRBJ1-1 for the parts outside the CDR3, the full variable domain is KAGVTQTPRYLIKTRGQQVTLSCSPISGHRSVSWYQQTPGQGLQFLFEYFSETQRNKGNFPGRFSGRQFSNSRSEMNVSTLELGDSALYLCASSPDMSTEAFFGQGTRLTVV.

Concerning this clonotype itself: With a far larger clone one base away, a read error is the likely cause. The chain joins TRBV7-2 to TRBJ2-1; perhaps TRBD2 as D (5 bases). The CDR3 is 14 residues long. Germline V lookup: CDR1 SGHTA, CDR2 FQGNSA. This CDR3 is CASSAGQTYKEQFF. CDR3 sequence (DNA): TGTGCCAGCAGCGCGGGTCAAACCTACAAGGAGCAGTTCTTC. The full variable domain, completed using reference TRBV7-2 and TRBJ2-1, is GAGVSQSPSNKVTEKGKDVELRCDPISGHTALYWYRQSLGQGLEFLIYFQGNSAPDKSGLPSDRFSAERTGGSVSTLTIQRTQQEDSAVYLCASSAGQTYKEQFFGPGTRLTVL.